These 5 T cell receptor beta chains share one sample of origin, sequenced in a study of TIL therapy for anti-PD-1-resistant metastatic lung cancer. The immunoSEQ assay was v3. The protocol was immunoSEQ multiplex PCR, while the TCRdb copy is restricted to in-frame clones and leaves out a portion. The repertoire holds roughly 60,000 clones, with over 70% as singletons. Time point meaning: pre-treatment sample, taken before nivolumab and TIL therapy. Sequencing used blood, obtained at baseline. The origin of the receptors is a person aged 25-85 years with non-small cell lung cancer.

The V call is TRBV9, the J call TRBJ2-1; TRBD1 or TRBD2 may be the D gene (7 bases each). The V gene's germline CDR1 is SGDLS and CDR2 YYNGEE. This CDR3 is 15 amino acids long. V dropped 6 bases and J dropped 5 bases, with 18 bases sitting between them. As DNA, the CDR3 is TGTGCCAGCACCCCAGGGGGGACTACTAACAATGAGCAGTTCTTC. Amino acid sequence: CASTPGGTTNNEQFF. The variable domain in full, completed from reference TRBV9 and TRBJ2-1, reads DSGVTQTPKHLITATGQRVTLRCSPRSGDLSVYWYQQSLDQGLQFLIQYYNGEERAKGNILERFSAQQFPDLHSELNLSSLELGDSALYFCASTPGGTTNNEQFFGPGTRLTVL.

This clone appeared once. The V call is TRBV6-5, the J call TRBJ2-5, with 7 bases identical to TRBD1. V was clipped by 6 bases and J by 2 bases; unmatched bases: 3. CDR3 length equals 13 residues. CDR1 and CDR2 (germline): MNHEY, SVGAGI. The DNA of the CDR3 is TGTGCCAGCAGGACAGGGTTTCAAGAGACCCAGTACTTC. Its protein is CASRTGFQETQYF.

V usage is TRBV5-5 and J usage is TRBJ2-7; TRBD2 aligns across 13 bases. This CDR3 contains 16 residues. J gave up 7 bases and V 3 bases, and 10 bases lay outside the gene matches. Germline V gene data show CDR1 as SGHKS and CDR2 as YYEKEE (reference sequence). CDR3 sequence reads: CASSSLGTSGNREQYF. The CDR3 coding sequence is TGTGCCAGCAGCTCGCTAGGGACTAGCGGGAATCGAGAGCAGTACTTC.

V usage is TRBV7-2 and J usage is TRBJ2-3, with 9 bases lining up with TRBD2. J lost 7 bases, V lost 3 bases, and 5 bases had no gene match. The CDR3 runs to 14 residues. Germline V gives CDR1 SGHTA, CDR2 FQGNSA. As DNA, the CDR3 is TGTGCCAGCAGCTTTGGCGGGGGGGATAATACGCAGTATTTT. Translated: CASSFGGGDNTQYF.

The chain has TRBV10-3 and TRBJ2-1; D gene unclear. V was cut by 5 bases and J by 0 bases, with 14 bases left in between. From germline, CDR1 is ENHRY and CDR2 SYGVKD. CDR3 length: 16 amino acids. The DNA of the CDR3 is TGTGCCATCAGTCGCAACCAGATTAGCTCCTACAATGAGCAGTTCTTC. Amino acids: CAISRNQISSYNEQFF.